This T cell receptor beta chain derives from a study of shared clonotypes between healthy human individuals. Per the germline V gene, CDR1 is KGHSH and CDR2 is LQKENI. The CDR3 runs to 15 residues. V lost 4 bases and J lost 6, with 16 bases in between. Original handling: ImmunoSEQ sequences covered only the junction and lacked quality scores; filtering therefore differed. Produced via immunoSEQ multiplex PCR; TCRdb's table is partial and in-frame only. Clonal size and the V and J genes are those of that table, whereas D and trimming came from the DNA. The table records 2 million to 2.5 million clones, 80% to 95% of them present only once.

The clonotype originates from a man between 18 and 29 years old in good health. Some clones in this sample may be carry-over from other donors' samples. Sequenced input: naive CD4+ T cells from PBMCs. Stated subset: CD45RA+ positively selected. The gene calls are TRBV18 and TRBJ1-5, with D maybe TRBD1 (5 bases). CDR3: CASSRNGAIPQPQHF. DNA of the CDR3: TGTGCCAGCTCACGAAACGGGGCCATACCTCAGCCCCAGCATTTT.